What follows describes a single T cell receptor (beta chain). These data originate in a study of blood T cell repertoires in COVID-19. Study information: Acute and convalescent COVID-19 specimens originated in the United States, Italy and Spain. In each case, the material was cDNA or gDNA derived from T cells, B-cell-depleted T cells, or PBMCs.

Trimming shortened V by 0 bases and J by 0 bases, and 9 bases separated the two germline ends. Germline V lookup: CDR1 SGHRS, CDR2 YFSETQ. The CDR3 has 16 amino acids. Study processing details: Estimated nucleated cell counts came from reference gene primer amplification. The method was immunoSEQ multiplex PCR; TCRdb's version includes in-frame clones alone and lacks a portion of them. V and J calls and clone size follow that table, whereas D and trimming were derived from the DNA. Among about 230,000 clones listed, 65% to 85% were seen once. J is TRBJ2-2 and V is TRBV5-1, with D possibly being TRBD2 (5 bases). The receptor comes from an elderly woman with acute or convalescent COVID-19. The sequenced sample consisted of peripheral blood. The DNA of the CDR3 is TGCGCCAGCAGCTTGGAGGGTAGCGCGAACACCGGGGAGCTGTTTTTT. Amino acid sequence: CASSLEGSANTGELFF.